These T cell receptor beta chains were read from a single sample in a study of T-cell reconstitution after alpha-beta-depleted transplantation in children. One entry per CDR3 protein, called by TCRdb with MiXCR from the PCR reads. This sample carries about 78,000 distinct CDR3 sequences, 11% to 15% of them seen once, and the ten largest clones take less than 35%. Source: PBMCs, mostly from graft donor cells, taken 180 days after TCRalphabeta/CD19-depleted stem cell transplant. These receptors originate from a male patient between 2 and 10 years old who had a stem cell transplant for acute lymphoblastic leukemia, so the T cells may come from the graft donor. Each CDR3 is given with its conserved first and last residue. D genes are given only for firm matches. Size is omitted from some rows. Given values are once, few, many or a class for expanded clones.

TRBJ2-7 once TRBV12-3/TRBV12-4 TRBD2 CASSLVRVGGLVEQHF TGTGCCAGCAGTTTAGTCCGGGTGGGAGGGCTGGTCGAGCAGCACTTC
TRBJ2-5 - TRBV7-2 - CASSLVGGRQETQYF TGTGCCAGCAGCTTAGTCGGTGGGAGGCAAGAGACCCAGTACTTC
TRBJ2-3 - TRBV24-1 TRBD2 CATSARAGGADTQYF TGTGCCACCAGTGCCCGAGCGGGGGGGGCAGATACGCAGTATTTT
TRBJ2-7 - TRBV9 - CASSVEADYEQYF TGTGCCAGCAGCGTAGAAGCGGACTACGAGCAGTACTTC
TRBJ2-5 many TRBV12-3/TRBV12-4 - CASSGSGTTRRPQYF TGTGCCAGCAGTGGATCGGGGACCACGAGGAGACCCCAGTACTTC
TRBJ1-1 few TRBV20-1 - CSATLGEGSGAFF TGCAGTGCTACCCTCGGGGAGGGGTCGGGAGCTTTCTTT
TRBJ2-3 - TRBV6-2/TRBV6-3 - CASSYTGWNTQYF TGTGCCAGCAGTTACACAGGGTGGAATACGCAGTATTTT
TRBJ2-5 - TRBV7-6 TRBD1 CASSFPDRAGETQYF TGTGCCAGCAGCTTCCCCGACAGGGCGGGAGAGACCCAGTACTTC
TRBJ2-5 - TRBV18 TRBD2 CASSPPAPGREKETQYF TGTGCCAGCTCACCACCAGCCCCAGGGAGGGAAAAAGAGACCCAGTACTTC
TRBJ1-2 few TRBV25-1 TRBD1 CASSVTGRGNYGYTF TGTGCCAGCAGTGTGACAGGGAGGGGTAACTATGGCTACACCTTC
TRBJ1-3 - TRBV9 TRBD1 CASSPTGAAVTIYF TGTGCCAGCAGCCCCACAGGGGCCGCAGTAACCATATATTTT
TRBJ2-5 - TRBV7-2 TRBD1 CASSLTPGQGFF TGTGCCAGCAGCTTAACTCCGGGACAGGGTTTCTTC
TRBJ2-2 few TRBV7-9 TRBD2 CASSKSSGGIGELFF TGTGCCAGCAGCAAGTCTAGCGGGGGAATCGGGGAGCTGTTTTTT
TRBJ2-7 - TRBV9 - CASSVTATGEQYF TGTGCCAGCAGCGTCACGGCCACAGGGGAGCAGTACTTC
TRBJ2-1 - TRBV24-1 TRBD1 CATSAPQGRTGPLINEQFF TGTGCCACCAGTGCCCCGCAAGGCCGGACAGGGCCTCTTATCAATGAGCAGTTCTTC
TRBJ1-4 few TRBV7-2 - CASSYRRWGEKLFF TGTGCCAGCAGCTACAGAAGATGGGGGGAAAAACTGTTTTTT
TRBJ2-7 - TRBV6-2/TRBV6-3 - CASSPPTLTYEQYF TGTGCCAGCAGTCCACCGACTCTGACCTACGAGCAGTACTTC
TRBJ2-1 - TRBV20-1 TRBD2 CSARGLAWHNEQFF TGCAGTGCCCGGGGACTAGCGTGGCACAATGAGCAGTTCTTC
TRBJ1-5 - TRBV18 - CASSETGFYQPQHF TGTGCCAGCTCAGAAACAGGCTTCTACCAGCCCCAGCATTTT
TRBJ2-3 - TRBV6-1 TRBD1 CASSDIPGQGTDTQYF TGTGCCAGCAGTGACATACCGGGACAGGGAACAGATACGCAGTATTTT
TRBJ2-1 - TRBV5-6 - CAKPDQLRKADEQFF TGTGCCAAACCTGATCAGTTGAGGAAGGCGGACGAGCAGTTCTTC
TRBJ2-2 many TRBV7-8 - CASSAYREYNTGELFF TGTGCCAGCAGCGCCTACAGGGAATATAACACCGGGGAGCTGTTTTTT
TRBJ2-5 - TRBV12-3/TRBV12-4 - CASSLGEGATQYF TGTGCCAGCAGTTTGGGGGAGGGGGCGACCCAGTACTTC
TRBJ2-5 few TRBV6-5 TRBD2 CASSFLLAGGGETQYF TGTGCCAGCAGTTTCTTACTAGCGGGGGGAGGAGAGACCCAGTACTTC
TRBJ2-3 - TRBV5-6 TRBD2 CASSLLAGDDTQYF TGTGCCAGCAGCCTTTTAGCGGGGGATGATACGCAGTATTTT
TRBJ1-2 - TRBV10-3 TRBD1 CAISEPGQGIVRGYTF TGTGCCATCAGTGAGCCGGGACAGGGGATCGTACGTGGCTACACCTTC
TRBJ1-3 - TRBV2 - CASSEKFSGNTIYF TGTGCCAGCAGTGAAAAGTTCTCTGGAAACACCATATATTTT
TRBJ2-7 - TRBV4-3 TRBD1 CASSHLQGAYEQYF TGCGCCAGCAGCCACTTACAGGGGGCCTACGAGCAGTACTTC
TRBJ2-5 - TRBV7-2 TRBD1 CASSNPGQGEETQYF TGTGCCAGCAGCAACCCGGGACAGGGGGAAGAGACCCAGTACTTC
TRBJ2-5 - TRBV20-1 TRBD2 CSGGLAGGFQETQYF TGCAGTGGGGGACTAGCGGGGGGGTTCCAAGAGACCCAGTACTTC
TRBJ2-5 few TRBV15 TRBD2 CATSRGLAGMQETQYF TGTGCCACCAGCAGAGGACTAGCGGGGATGCAAGAGACCCAGTACTTC
TRBJ1-1 - TRBV30 - CAWFAGRSNTEAFF TGTGCCTGGTTCGCGGGACGGTCGAACACTGAAGCTTTCTTT
TRBJ2-1 many TRBV5-1 TRBD1 CASSLAPGQGRDEQFF TGCGCCAGCAGCTTGGCCCCGGGACAGGGCCGCGATGAGCAGTTCTTC
TRBJ2-5 - TRBV7-3 TRBD2 CASSRTSGRQETQYF TGTGCCAGCAGCCGGACTAGCGGGAGGCAAGAGACCCAGTACTTC
TRBJ1-2 large TRBV7-8 TRBD1 CASSFQRDRATLTNYGYTF TGTGCCAGCAGCTTTCAACGGGACAGGGCTACCCTTACTAACTATGGCTACACCTTC
TRBJ1-2 - TRBV28 - CALTPLGQSNYGYTF TGTGCCCTGACCCCCCTCGGACAGTCTAACTATGGCTACACCTTC
TRBJ1-6 - TRBV28 - CASSAYRVVYNSPLHF TGTGCCAGCAGCGCATACAGGGTAGTTTATAATTCACCCCTCCACTTT
TRBJ2-4 - TRBV24-1 TRBD1 CATSEWTGNIQYF TGTGCCACCAGTGAGTGGACAGGAAACATTCAGTACTTC
TRBJ1-2 few TRBV6-1 - CASQKDSYHNYGYTF TGTGCCAGCCAGAAAGACAGCTACCATAACTATGGCTACACCTTC
TRBJ1-6 - TRBV20-1 - CSASNTPANSPLHF TGCAGTGCTTCTAACACCCCGGCTAATTCACCCCTCCACTTT
TRBJ2-2 - TRBV5-6 - CASSFTPSKVAGELFF TGTGCCAGCAGCTTTACTCCGTCGAAGGTTGCCGGGGAGCTGTTTTTT
TRBJ2-1 - TRBV29-1 TRBD1 CSVGTGDPYNEQFF TGCAGCGTCGGGACAGGGGACCCCTACAATGAGCAGTTCTTC
TRBJ2-7 few TRBV7-2 - CASSLGGPQSYEQYF TGTGCCAGCAGCTTAGGGGGGCCCCAGTCCTACGAGCAGTACTTC
TRBJ1-5 few TRBV19 - CASSRSGAMNQPQHF TGTGCCAGTAGTAGGTCCGGGGCTATGAATCAGCCCCAGCATTTT
TRBJ2-7 - TRBV27 TRBD1 CASSPGGAYEQYF TGTGCCAGCAGCCCAGGGGGTGCCTACGAGCAGTACTTC
TRBJ2-1 - TRBV20-1 - CSARVDGGPSYNEQFF TGCAGTGCTAGAGTCGATGGGGGTCCTTCCTACAATGAGCAGTTCTTC
TRBJ2-7 - TRBV11-2 - CASSFLEARPPHEQYF TGTGCCAGCAGCTTCCTTGAGGCGCGCCCCCCTCACGAGCAGTACTTC
TRBJ1-1 - TRBV5-1 - CASSLAGGYPLNTEAFF TGCGCCAGCAGCTTGGCCGGGGGCTACCCTTTGAACACTGAAGCTTTCTTT
TRBJ1-5 few TRBV7-2 - CASSLGTVPNQPQHF TGTGCCAGCAGCTTAGGGACAGTTCCCAATCAGCCCCAGCATTTT
TRBJ2-5 few TRBV28 TRBD2 CASSPQREWGETQYF TGTGCCAGCAGTCCTCAGCGGGAGTGGGGAGAGACCCAGTACTTC
TRBJ2-1 - TRBV5-1 - CASSPGAKGGTYNEQFF TGCGCCAGCAGCCCCGGAGCTAAGGGGGGCACCTACAATGAGCAGTTCTTC
TRBJ2-2 medium-sized TRBV6-5 - CASSYNLPNTGELFF TGTGCCAGCAGTTACAACTTGCCAAACACCGGGGAGCTGTTTTTT
TRBJ1-1 - TRBV10-3 - CAISVTGCTEAFF TGTGCCATCAGTGTTACGGGGTGCACTGAAGCTTTCTTT
TRBJ1-3 many TRBV12-3/TRBV12-4 - CASRVNSGNTIYF TGTGCCAGCCGGGTCAACTCTGGAAACACCATATATTTT
TRBJ1-2 many TRBV5-6 - CASSYYPGAGLSYGYTF TGTGCCAGCAGCTACTACCCCGGGGCAGGCCTCTCCTATGGCTACACCTTC
TRBJ2-7 - TRBV12-3/TRBV12-4 - CASSLDLGDEQYF TGTGCCAGCAGCTTGGACCTAGGAGACGAGCAGTACTTC
TRBJ1-4 - TRBV29-1 - CSVAKGGNEKLFF TGCAGCGTTGCGAAGGGCGGGAATGAAAAACTGTTTTTT
TRBJ2-7 few TRBV3-1 TRBD2 CASSPPGLADEQYF TGTGCCAGCAGCCCTCCGGGACTAGCGGACGAGCAGTACTTC
TRBJ1-5 - TRBV20-1 - CSARGPGLGPQHF TGCAGTGCTAGGGGGCCAGGCTTAGGGCCCCAGCATTTT
TRBJ1-2 - TRBV6-1 - CASSWRGTGGYTF TGTGCCAGCAGCTGGAGGGGTACGGGCGGCTACACCTTC